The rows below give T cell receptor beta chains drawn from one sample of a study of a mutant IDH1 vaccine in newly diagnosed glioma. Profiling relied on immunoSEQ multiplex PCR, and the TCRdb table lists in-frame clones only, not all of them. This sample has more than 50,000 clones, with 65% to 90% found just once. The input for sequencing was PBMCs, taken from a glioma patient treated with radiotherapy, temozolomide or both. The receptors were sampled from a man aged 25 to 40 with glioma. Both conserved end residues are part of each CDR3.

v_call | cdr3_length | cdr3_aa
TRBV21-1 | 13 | CASSRQGIYGYTF
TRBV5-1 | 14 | CASSLANRGGTEFF
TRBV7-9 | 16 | CASSLSGKGGVTGYTF
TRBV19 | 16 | CASREISGTDNQPQHF
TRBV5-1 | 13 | CASSAGQVGEAFF
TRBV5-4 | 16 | CASSDSSGGSTDTQYF
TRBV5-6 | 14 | CASSFLTGSYGYTF
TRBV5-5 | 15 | CASSLSGSSNQPQHF
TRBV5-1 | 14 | CASSSSGTIYEQYF
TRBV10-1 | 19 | CASSELSGQGAFAKNIQYF
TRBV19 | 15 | CASSKIQGATTEAFF
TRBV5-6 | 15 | CASSPRVYSTDTQYF
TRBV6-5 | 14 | CAARSVREDTEAFF